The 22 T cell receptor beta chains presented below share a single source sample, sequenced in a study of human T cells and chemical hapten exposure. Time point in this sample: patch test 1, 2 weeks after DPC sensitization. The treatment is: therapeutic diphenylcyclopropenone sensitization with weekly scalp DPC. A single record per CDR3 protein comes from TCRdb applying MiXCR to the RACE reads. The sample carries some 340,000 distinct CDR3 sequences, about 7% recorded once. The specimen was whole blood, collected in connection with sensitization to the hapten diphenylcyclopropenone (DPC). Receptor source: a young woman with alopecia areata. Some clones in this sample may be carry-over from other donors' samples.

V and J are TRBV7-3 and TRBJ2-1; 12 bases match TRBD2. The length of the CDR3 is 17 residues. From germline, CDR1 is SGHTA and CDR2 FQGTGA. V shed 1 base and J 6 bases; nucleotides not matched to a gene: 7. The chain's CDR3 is CASSLMPLAGGGNEQFF. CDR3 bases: TGTGCCAGCAGCTTAATGCCCCTAGCGGGGGGGGGCAATGAGCAGTTCTTC.

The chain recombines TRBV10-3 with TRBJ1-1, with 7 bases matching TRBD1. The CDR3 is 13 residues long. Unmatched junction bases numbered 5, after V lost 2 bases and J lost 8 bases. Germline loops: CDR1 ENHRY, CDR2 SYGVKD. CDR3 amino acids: CAISEPVTGEAFF. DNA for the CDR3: TGTGCCATCAGTGAGCCGGTGACAGGGGAAGCTTTCTTT.

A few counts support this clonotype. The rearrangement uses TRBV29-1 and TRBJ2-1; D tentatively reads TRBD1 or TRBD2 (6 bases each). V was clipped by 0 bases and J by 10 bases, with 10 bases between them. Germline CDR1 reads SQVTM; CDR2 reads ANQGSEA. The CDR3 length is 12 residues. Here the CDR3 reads CSVEEGGTEQFF. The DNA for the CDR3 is TGCAGCGTTGAAGAAGGGGGGACAGAGCAGTTCTTC.

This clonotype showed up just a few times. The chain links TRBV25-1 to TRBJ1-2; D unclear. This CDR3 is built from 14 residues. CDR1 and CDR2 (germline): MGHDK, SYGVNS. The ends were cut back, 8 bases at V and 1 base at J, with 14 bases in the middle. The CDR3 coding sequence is TGTGCCAGCCTACACCAAATCTATAACTATGGCTACACCTTC. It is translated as CASLHQIYNYGYTF.

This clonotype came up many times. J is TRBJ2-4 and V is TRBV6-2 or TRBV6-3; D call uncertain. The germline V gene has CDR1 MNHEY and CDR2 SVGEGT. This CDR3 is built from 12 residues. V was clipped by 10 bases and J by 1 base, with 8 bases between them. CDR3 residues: CATAPAKNIQYF. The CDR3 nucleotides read TGTGCCACCGCTCCCGCCAAAAACATTCAGTACTTC.

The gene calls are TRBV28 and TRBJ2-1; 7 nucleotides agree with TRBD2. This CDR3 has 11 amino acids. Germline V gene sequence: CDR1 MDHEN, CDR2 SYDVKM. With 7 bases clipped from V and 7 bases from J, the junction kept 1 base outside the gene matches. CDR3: CASTGGNEQFF. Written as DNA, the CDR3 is TGTGCCAGCACCGGGGGGAATGAGCAGTTCTTC.

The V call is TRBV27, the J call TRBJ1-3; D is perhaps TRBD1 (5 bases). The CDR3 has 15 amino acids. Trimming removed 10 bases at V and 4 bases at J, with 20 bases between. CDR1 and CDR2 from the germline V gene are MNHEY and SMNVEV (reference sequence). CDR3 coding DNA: TGTGCCATGACGACCCCCTGGGGGAGGGGAAACACCATATATTTT. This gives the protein CAMTTPWGRGNTIYF.

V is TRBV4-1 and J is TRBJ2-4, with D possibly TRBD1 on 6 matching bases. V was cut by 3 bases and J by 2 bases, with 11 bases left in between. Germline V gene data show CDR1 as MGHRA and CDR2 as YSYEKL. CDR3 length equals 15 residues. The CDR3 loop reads CASSHPGTSKNIQYF. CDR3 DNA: TGCGCCAGCAGCCATCCCGGGACATCCAAAAACATTCAGTACTTC.

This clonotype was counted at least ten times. DNA of the CDR3: TGTGCCAGCAGCTTAGCCGGGACGCCCCTTTTAAAACTGTTTTTT. Translated, it gives CASSLAGTPLLKLFF. The J gene is TRBJ1-4, the V gene TRBV7-9, with a tentative D call TRBD1 (5 bases). The V and J ends lost 0 bases and 10 bases respectively, with 15 bases between them. The CDR3 covers 15 residues. The V gene's germline CDR1 is SEHNR and CDR2 FQNEAQ (reference sequence).

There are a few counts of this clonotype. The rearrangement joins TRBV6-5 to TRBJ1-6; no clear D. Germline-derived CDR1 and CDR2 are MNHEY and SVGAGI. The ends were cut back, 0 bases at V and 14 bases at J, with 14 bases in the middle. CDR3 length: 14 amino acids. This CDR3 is CASSYSKDSSTLHF. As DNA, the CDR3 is TGTGCCAGCAGTTACTCGAAAGACTCGAGTACCCTCCACTTT.

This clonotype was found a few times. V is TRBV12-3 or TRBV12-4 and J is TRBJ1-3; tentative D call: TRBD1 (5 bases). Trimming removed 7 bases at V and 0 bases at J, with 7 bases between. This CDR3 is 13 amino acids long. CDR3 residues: CASTQGSGNTIYF. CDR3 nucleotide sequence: TGTGCCAGCACGCAGGGCTCTGGAAACACCATATATTTT.

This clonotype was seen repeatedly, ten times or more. This CDR3 reads CATSREGTVQETQYF. The CDR3 bases are TGTGCCACCAGCAGAGAGGGGACAGTCCAAGAGACCCAGTACTTC. The chain links TRBV15 to TRBJ2-5; 7 nucleotides align to TRBD1. Germline CDR1 LNHNV, CDR2 YYDKDF (reference sequence). The trim removed 0 bases at V and 1 base at J, leaving 2 bases unmatched. The CDR3 is 15 residues long.

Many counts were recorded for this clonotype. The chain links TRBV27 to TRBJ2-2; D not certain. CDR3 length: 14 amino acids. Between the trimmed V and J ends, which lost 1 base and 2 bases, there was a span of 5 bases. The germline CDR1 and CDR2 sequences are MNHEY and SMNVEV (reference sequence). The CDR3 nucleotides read TGTGCCAGCAGTTTATTGGACAACACCGGGGAGCTGTTTTTT. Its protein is CASSLLDNTGELFF.

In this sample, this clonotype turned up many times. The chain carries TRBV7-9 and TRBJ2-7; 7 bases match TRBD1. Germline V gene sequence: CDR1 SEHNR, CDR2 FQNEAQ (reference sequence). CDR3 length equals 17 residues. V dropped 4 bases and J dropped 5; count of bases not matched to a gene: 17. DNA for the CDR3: TGTGCCAGCAGCTCCGGACAGGCTCAACCGCCTTCCGACGAGCAGTACTTC. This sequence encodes CASSSGQAQPPSDEQYF.

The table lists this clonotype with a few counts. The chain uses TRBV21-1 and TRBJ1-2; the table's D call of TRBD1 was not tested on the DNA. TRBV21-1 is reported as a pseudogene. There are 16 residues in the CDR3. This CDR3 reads CASSKDQGIENDGYTF. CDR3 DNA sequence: TGTGCCAGCAGCAAAGACCAGGGTATTGAAAACGATGGCTACACCTTC.

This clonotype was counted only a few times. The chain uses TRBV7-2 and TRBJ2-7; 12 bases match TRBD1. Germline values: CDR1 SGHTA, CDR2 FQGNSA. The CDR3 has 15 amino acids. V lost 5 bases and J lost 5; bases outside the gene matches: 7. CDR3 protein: CASSPRDRGQDEQYF. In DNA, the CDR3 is TGTGCCAGCAGCCCACGGGACAGGGGGCAAGACGAGCAGTACTTC.

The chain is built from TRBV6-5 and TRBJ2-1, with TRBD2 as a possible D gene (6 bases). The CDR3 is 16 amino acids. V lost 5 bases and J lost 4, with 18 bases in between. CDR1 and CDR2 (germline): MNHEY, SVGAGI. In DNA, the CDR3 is TGTGCCAGCAGTCTGGGGGGACCTACACCTTACAATGAGCAGTTCTTC. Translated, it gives CASSLGGPTPYNEQFF.

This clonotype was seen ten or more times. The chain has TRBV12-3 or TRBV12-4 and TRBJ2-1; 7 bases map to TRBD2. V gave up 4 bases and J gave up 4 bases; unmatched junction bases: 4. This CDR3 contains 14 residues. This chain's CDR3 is CASSWRGNYNEQFF. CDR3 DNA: TGTGCCAGCAGTTGGCGGGGGAATTACAATGAGCAGTTCTTC.

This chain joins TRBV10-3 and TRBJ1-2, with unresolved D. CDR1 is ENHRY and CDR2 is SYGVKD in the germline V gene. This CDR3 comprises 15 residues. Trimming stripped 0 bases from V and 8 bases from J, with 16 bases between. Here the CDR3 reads CAISESPQAFRGYTF. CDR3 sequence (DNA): TGTGCCATCAGTGAGTCGCCCCAGGCCTTTCGCGGCTACACCTTC.

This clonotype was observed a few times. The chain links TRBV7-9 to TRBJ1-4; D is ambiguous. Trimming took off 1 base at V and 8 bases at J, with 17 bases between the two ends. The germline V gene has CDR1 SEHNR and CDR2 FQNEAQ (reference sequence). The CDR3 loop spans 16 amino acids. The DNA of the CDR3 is TGTGCCAGCAGCTTAGTGTTGGCGACCGCGGGGGAAAAACTGTTTTTT. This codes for CASSLVLATAGEKLFF.

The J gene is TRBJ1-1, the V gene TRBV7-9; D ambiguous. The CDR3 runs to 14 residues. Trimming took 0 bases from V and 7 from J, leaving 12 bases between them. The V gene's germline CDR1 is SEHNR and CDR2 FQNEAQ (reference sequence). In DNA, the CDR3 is TGTGCCAGCAGCTTAGCCCCTTTTTCAGATGAAGCTTTCTTT. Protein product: CASSLAPFSDEAFF.

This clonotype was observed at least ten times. The CDR3 nucleotides read TGTGCCGGCACAGGGCCCTATGGCTACACCTTC. Its translation is CAGTGPYGYTF. The V gene is TRBV7-2, the J gene TRBJ1-2; perhaps TRBD1 as D (6 bases). The V end was cut by 11 bases, the J end by 4 bases, with 11 bases between. CDR3 length: 11 residues. CDR1 is SGHTA, CDR2 FQGNSA, per germline.